This T cell receptor (beta chain) was retrieved from a study of T cell responses to AZD1222 COVID-19 vaccine. Sequenced by immunoSEQ multiplex PCR; TCRdb stores in-frame clones only, minus some. The sample includes about 160,000 clones, roughly 90% of them seen just once. V lost 9 bases, J lost 1 base, and 5 bases stayed unmatched. Germline V gene data show CDR1 as WNHNN and CDR2 as SYGVQD (reference sequence). The CDR3 is 13 amino acids. Study-wide results and caveats: Baseline testing showed seropositivity in only a handful of AZD1222 recipients. Without day 14 samples, only post-peak T cell repertoires were studied. The donor group comprised mostly white British people and more females; the analysis possibly underestimated clonal diversity. Within unmutated variant regions lay the reported targets of nearly half of spike-specific TCRs.

A word on this clone: Its target is unknown.

The chain is built from TRBV10-1 and TRBJ1-1, with TRBD1 identical over 7 bases. The sample consisted of peripheral blood, taken 28 days after the second AZD1222 dose. This receptor was taken from an adult who received the AZD1222 COVID-19 vaccine. CDR3 DNA sequence: TGCGCCAGTAAAGGGACAGCGAACACTGAAGCTTTCTTT. Residues: CASKGTANTEAFF.